This T cell receptor (beta chain) was sequenced in a study of cytomegalovirus exposure and HLA in healthy donors. This clone was recorded a few times. Its antigen is as yet unknown. Study-level findings and limits: Overall, roughly 170 TCR beta chains were annotated as cytomegalovirus-associated. Cytomegalovirus status, reportedly, was diagnosed with high specificity and sensitivity by the classifier. In vitro testing confirmed a few CMV-associated chains as specific for CMV antigens. Usually a TCR sequence was rare, but some public TCRs were found in many donors.

The length of the CDR3 is 16 residues. From germline, CDR1 is SGHRS and CDR2 YFSETQ. Trimming cost V 0 bases and J 5 bases, with 17 bases left between them. Sequencing used immunoSEQ multiplex PCR; TCRdb keeps in-frame clones, though not all of them. The table shows 260,000 or so clones, with 70% to 90% occurring only once. Sequenced input: PBMCs. This chain connects TRBV5-1 to TRBJ2-5; possible D gene TRBD2, 6 bases. This TCR was sampled from a woman younger than 30 in good health and CMV-seronegative. Here the CDR3 reads CASSLAAGRGRETQYF. As DNA, the CDR3 is TGCGCCAGCAGCTTGGCCGCCGGGAGAGGGAGGGAGACCCAGTACTTC.